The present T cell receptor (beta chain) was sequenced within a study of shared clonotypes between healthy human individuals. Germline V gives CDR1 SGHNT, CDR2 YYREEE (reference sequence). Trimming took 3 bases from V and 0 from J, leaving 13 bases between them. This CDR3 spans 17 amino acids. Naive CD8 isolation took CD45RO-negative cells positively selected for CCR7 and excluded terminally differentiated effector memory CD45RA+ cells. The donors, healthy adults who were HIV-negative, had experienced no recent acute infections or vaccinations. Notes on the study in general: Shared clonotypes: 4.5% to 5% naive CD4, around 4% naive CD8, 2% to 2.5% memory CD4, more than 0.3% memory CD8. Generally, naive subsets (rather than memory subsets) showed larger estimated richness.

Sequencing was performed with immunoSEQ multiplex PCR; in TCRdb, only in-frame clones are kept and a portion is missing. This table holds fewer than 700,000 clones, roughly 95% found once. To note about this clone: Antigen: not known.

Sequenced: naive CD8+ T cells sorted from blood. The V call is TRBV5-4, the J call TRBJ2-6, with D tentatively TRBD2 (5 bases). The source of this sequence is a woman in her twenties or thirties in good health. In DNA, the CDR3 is TGTGCCAGCAGCTCTGCTAGCACAAACTCTGGGGCCAACGTCCTGACTTTC. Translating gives CASSSASTNSGANVLTF.